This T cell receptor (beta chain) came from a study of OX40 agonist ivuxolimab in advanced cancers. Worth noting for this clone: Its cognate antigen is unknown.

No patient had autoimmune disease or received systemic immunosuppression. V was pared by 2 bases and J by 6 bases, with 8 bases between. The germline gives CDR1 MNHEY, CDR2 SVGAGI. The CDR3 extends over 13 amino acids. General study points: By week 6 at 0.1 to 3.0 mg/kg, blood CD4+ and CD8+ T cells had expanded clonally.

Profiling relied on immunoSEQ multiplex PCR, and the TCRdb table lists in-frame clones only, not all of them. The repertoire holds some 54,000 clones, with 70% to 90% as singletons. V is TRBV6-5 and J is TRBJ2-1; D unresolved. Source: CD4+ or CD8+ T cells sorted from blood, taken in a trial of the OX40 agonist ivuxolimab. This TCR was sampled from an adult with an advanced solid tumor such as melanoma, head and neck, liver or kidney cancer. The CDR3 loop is CASSYTKANEQFF. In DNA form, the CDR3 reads TGTGCCAGCAGTTACACCAAAGCCAATGAGCAGTTCTTC.